This T cell receptor beta chain came from a study of beta chain features in type 1 diabetes. Purity of each sorted population was above 95%. This clone was detected only a few times. Antigen: not known. Deletions cut 0 bases from V and 4 bases from J, with 14 bases between. The CDR3 has 16 residues. CDR1 is SGDLS, CDR2 YYNGEE, per germline. Study-wide results and caveats: Among patients with Type 1 diabetes, TCRB CDR3s were moderately but significantly shorter in every one of the four CD4+ subsets.

The authors reverse transcribed all of the isolated RNA, so sequencing captured expressed TCRB transcripts. TCRdb keeps only in-frame clones here, not all; method: immunoSEQ multiplex PCR. The sample holds over 200,000 clones; roughly 11% are singletons and the top ten take over 0.015%. The sample consisted of naive CD4+ T cells from blood. The receptor was isolated from a young man with type 1 diabetes. The rearrangement links TRBV9 to TRBJ2-1; maybe TRBD2 (7 bases). For the CDR3, the DNA is TGTGCCAGCAGCGTAGCTGGGGGGGCAGGTTACAATGAGCAGTTCTTC. Residues: CASSVAGGAGYNEQFF.